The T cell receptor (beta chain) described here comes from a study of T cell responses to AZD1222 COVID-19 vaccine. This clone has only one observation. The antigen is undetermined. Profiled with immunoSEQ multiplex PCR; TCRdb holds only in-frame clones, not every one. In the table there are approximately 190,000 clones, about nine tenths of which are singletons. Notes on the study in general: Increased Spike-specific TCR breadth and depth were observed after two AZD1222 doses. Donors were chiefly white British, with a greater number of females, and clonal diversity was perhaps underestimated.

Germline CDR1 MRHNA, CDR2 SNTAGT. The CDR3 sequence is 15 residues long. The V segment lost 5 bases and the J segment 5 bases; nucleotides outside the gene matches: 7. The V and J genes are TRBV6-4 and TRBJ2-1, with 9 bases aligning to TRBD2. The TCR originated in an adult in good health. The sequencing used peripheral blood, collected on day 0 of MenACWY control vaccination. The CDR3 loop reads CASSHLAGTNNEQFF. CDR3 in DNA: TGTGCCAGCAGTCACCTAGCGGGGACAAACAATGAGCAGTTCTTC.